A single sample is the source of the 26 T cell receptor beta chains below, sequenced in a study of cytomegalovirus exposure and HLA in healthy donors. The PCR had 60 Vbeta and 13 Jbeta primers. Clones were sequenced by immunoSEQ multiplex PCR, and TCRdb holds only the in-frame ones, with some missing. The sample has some 170,000 clones, 70% to 80% seen once. Sample: PBMCs. The receptor set was obtained from a man aged 18 to 29 in good health and CMV-seropositive.

The V and J genes are TRBV9 and TRBJ2-2, with D tentatively TRBD2 (7 bases). V was pared by 0 bases and J by 4 bases, with 13 bases between. The CDR3 runs 16 residues. The V gene's germline CDR1 is SGDLS and CDR2 YYNGEE. The CDR3 reads CASSVVGGGSTGELFF. CDR3 DNA sequence: TGTGCCAGCAGCGTAGTGGGGGGGGGCAGCACCGGGGAGCTGTTTTTT.

This clone was recorded a few times. The chain uses TRBV11-2 and TRBJ2-1, with D hard to call. V was clipped by 0 bases and J by 0 bases, with 6 bases between them. This CDR3 has 15 residues. Germline V gene data show CDR1 as SGHAT and CDR2 as FQNNGV. The DNA for the CDR3 is TGTGCCAGCAGCTTAGACCTTAGCTCCTACAATGAGCAGTTCTTC. Its protein is CASSLDLSSYNEQFF.

Turning to this clone: Germline is not matched at one junction end, which may reflect a read error. The J gene is TRBJ2-7, the V gene TRBV7-9; D possibly corresponds to TRBD1 (6 bases). The germline gives CDR1 SEHNR, CDR2 FQNEAQ (reference sequence). This CDR3 spans 14 amino acids. The CDR3 region is CSSSSDRLVREQYF. CDR3 coding DNA: TGTTCCAGCAGCTCCGACAGGTTGGTTCGCGAGCAGTACTTC.

The chain has TRBV29-1 and TRBJ2-5, with D maybe TRBD2 (6 bases). Deletions cut 2 bases from V and 5 bases from J, with 18 bases between. This CDR3 comprises 15 residues. The germline CDR1 and CDR2 sequences are SQVTM and ANQGSEA. The CDR3 loop is CSVELASWREETQYF. CDR3 nucleotide sequence: TGCAGCGTTGAACTAGCTAGCTGGAGGGAGGAGACCCAGTACTTC.

This sequence joins TRBV5-4 and TRBJ2-3, with 11 nucleotides matching TRBD2. V shed 2 bases, J shed 5 bases, and the junction held 1 base outside the gene matches. The CDR3 length is 14 residues. The V gene's germline CDR1 is SGHNT and CDR2 YYREEE (reference sequence). CDR3 amino acids: CASSLGLAGDTQYF. The CDR3 DNA is TGTGCCAGCAGCTTAGGACTAGCGGGAGATACGCAGTATTTT.

V gene TRBV23-1 combines with J gene TRBJ2-7; possibly TRBD1 for D (6 bases). TRBV23-1 belongs to the ORF category, with a function that is uncertain. The V end lost 2 bases, the J end lost 6 bases, and 11 bases lay between the germline ends. This CDR3 comprises 13 residues. The CDR3 spells CASSQNRVREQYF. The CDR3 nucleotides read TGCGCCAGCAGTCAAAACAGGGTGCGCGAGCAGTACTTC.

The V and J genes are TRBV5-4 and TRBJ1-6, with TRBD1 matching over 7 bases. V shed 5 bases and J 4 bases; nucleotides not matched to a gene: 3. CDR1 SGHNT and CDR2 YYREEE come from the germline V gene (reference sequence). This CDR3 has 14 amino acids. The DNA for the CDR3 is TGTGCCAGCAGTCAGGGACAGTATAATTCACCCCTCCACTTT. Translating gives CASSQGQYNSPLHF.

This clone appeared a few times. This chain uses TRBV4-2 with TRBJ1-4; D gene ambiguous. Germline loops: CDR1 LGHNA, CDR2 YNFKEQ. The CDR3 spans 17 residues. V was pared by 8 bases and J by 6 bases, with 25 bases between. As DNA, the CDR3 is TGTGCCAGCGGGTCCAACCGGGGTCCTCCCGGAGATGAAAAACTGTTTTTT. Translated: CASGSNRGPPGDEKLFF.

This chain uses TRBV19 with TRBJ2-2; the match to TRBD1 covers 8 bases. The CDR3 runs 15 residues. Germline V gene lookup returns CDR1 LNHDA and CDR2 SQIVND (reference sequence). V was pared by 5 bases and J by 5 bases, with 7 bases of the junction left unmatched. This chain's CDR3 is CASSVGTGVTGELFF. The CDR3 coding sequence is TGTGCCAGTAGTGTCGGGACAGGAGTTACCGGGGAGCTGTTTTTT.

The rearrangement links TRBV2 to TRBJ1-2, with D unclear. V was shortened by 4 bases and J by 4 bases, with 10 bases between the two germline ends. The CDR3 spans 13 residues. From germline, CDR1 is SNHLY and CDR2 FYNNEI. CDR3 loop: CASSVRNGYGYTF. CDR3 sequence (DNA): TGTGCCAGCAGTGTGCGGAATGGCTATGGCTACACCTTC.

This clone was seen only a few times. V usage is TRBV6-5 and J usage is TRBJ1-2, with D maybe TRBD1 (6 bases). This CDR3 is built from 12 residues. From germline, CDR1 is MNHEY and CDR2 SVGAGI. V was pared by 7 bases and J by 8 bases, with 14 bases between. The CDR3 sequence: CASTRQGYGYTF. The DNA of the CDR3 is TGTGCCAGCACGCGGCAGGGGTACGGCTACACCTTC.

The rearrangement uses TRBV19 and TRBJ1-2; weak D call: TRBD1 (5 bases). The CDR3 extends over 14 amino acids. CDR1 and CDR2 from the germline V gene are LNHDA and SQIVND (reference sequence). V shed 6 bases and J shed 0 bases, with 11 bases lying between them. CDR3 bases: TGTGCCAGTAGGCCGACAGAGACTAACTATGGCTACACCTTC. Protein product: CASRPTETNYGYTF.

This clone turned up a few times. A read error may account for a junction end that differs from germline. The genes are TRBV7-9 and TRBJ2-5; 8 bases align to TRBD1. Germline-derived CDR1 and CDR2 are SEHNR and FQNEAQ (reference sequence). There are 16 residues in the CDR3. The CDR3 sequence: CSSRKTTGDLQETQYF. The CDR3 DNA follows: TGTTCCAGCAGAAAAACGACAGGGGACCTCCAAGAGACCCAGTACTTC.

V and J are TRBV27 and TRBJ2-1, with 8 bases aligning to TRBD2. Germline CDR1 reads MNHEY; CDR2 reads SMNVEV (reference sequence). The CDR3 length is 17 residues. The V segment lost 5 bases and the J segment 12 bases; nucleotides outside the gene matches: 21. CDR3: CASSPPRGGPLSVGQFF. DNA for the CDR3: TGTGCCAGCAGTCCCCCTCGGGGGGGGCCCCTCTCAGTCGGGCAGTTCTTC.

The chain employs TRBV19 and TRBJ2-5; D perhaps matches TRBD1 (6 bases). Trimming removed 4 bases from V and 6 bases from J, with 15 bases in between. The CDR3 has 14 residues. Germline CDR1 is LNHDA and CDR2 is SQIVND (reference sequence). CDR3 sequence: CASSTQGTVKTQYF. The CDR3 DNA reads as TGTGCCAGTAGTACACAGGGCACGGTTAAGACCCAGTACTTC.

The chain uses TRBV2 and TRBJ1-2; TRBD1 matches at 7 bases. This CDR3 is 16 amino acids long. V shed 6 bases, J shed 0 bases, and the junction held 10 bases outside the gene matches. The germline gives CDR1 SNHLY, CDR2 FYNNEI. CDR3 sequence reads: CASRGTAITTNYGYTF. CDR3 DNA: TGTGCCAGCAGGGGGACAGCTATTACAACTAACTATGGCTACACCTTC.

This clone showed up just a few times. V usage is TRBV11-2 and J usage is TRBJ1-4; D gene unclear. Germline CDR1 is SGHAT and CDR2 is FQNNGV. V lost 0 bases, J lost 8 bases, and 7 bases lay in between. The CDR3 contains 13 residues. Here the CDR3 reads CASSLDRGEKLFF. CDR3 bases: TGTGCCAGCAGCTTAGATCGCGGGGAAAAACTGTTTTTT.

This chain joins TRBV7-6 and TRBJ2-7; D remains unclear. Trimming took off 0 bases at V and 3 bases at J, with 9 bases between the two ends. CDR3 length: 14 amino acids. The germline CDR1 and CDR2 sequences are SGHVS and FNYEAQ. CDR3 residues: CASSLAGRFYEQYF. The DNA for the CDR3 is TGTGCCAGCAGCTTAGCGGGCAGATTCTACGAGCAGTACTTC.

The chain combines TRBV6-1 with TRBJ1-1; no clear D gene. The CDR3 extends over 17 amino acids. V dropped 4 bases and J dropped 0 bases, with 18 bases sitting between them. From germline, CDR1 is MNHNS and CDR2 SASEGT. The CDR3 region is CASSVPWGENMNTEAFF. The DNA for the CDR3 is TGTGCCAGCAGTGTTCCCTGGGGAGAGAATATGAACACTGAAGCTTTCTTT.

Comments on this clone: A read error may account for a junction end that differs from germline. This rearrangement joins TRBV7-9 to TRBJ2-1, with D possibly being TRBD1 (6 bases). Looked up from germline, CDR1 is SEHNR and CDR2 is FQNEAQ (reference sequence). The CDR3 runs to 17 residues. For the CDR3, the DNA is TGTTCCAGCAGCTCCACCTGGGGACACCTCGACTCTAATGAGCAGTTCTTC. Encoded protein: CSSSSTWGHLDSNEQFF.

This sequence joins TRBV2 and TRBJ2-5; maybe TRBD1 (5 bases). The CDR3 has 14 residues. Germline CDR1 is SNHLY and CDR2 is FYNNEI. Trimming shortened V by 8 bases and J by 1 base, and 14 bases separated the two germline ends. CDR3 loop: CASLTFGAQETQYF. The DNA of the CDR3 is TGTGCCAGCCTAACCTTTGGGGCCCAAGAGACCCAGTACTTC.

The chain combines TRBV5-1 with TRBJ2-5; perhaps TRBD1 as D (6 bases). The CDR3 runs 14 residues. Germline V lookup: CDR1 SGHRS, CDR2 YFSETQ. Trimming left V 4 bases short and J 0 bases short, with 10 bases between. The CDR3 nucleotides are TGCGCCAGCAGCCTAGGGGGTTACCAAGAGACCCAGTACTTC. Translated: CASSLGGYQETQYF. The full variable domain, its missing parts supplied by reference TRBV5-1 and TRBJ2-5, is KAGVTQTPRYLIKTRGQQVTLSCSPISGHRSVSWYQQTPGQGLQFLFEYFSETQRNKGNFPGRFSGRQFSNSRSEMNVSTLELGDSALYLCASSLGGYQETQYFGPGTRLLVL.

This clone was seen more than once but under ten times. The chain combines TRBV21-1 with TRBJ1-2. TRBV21-1 is a listed pseudogene. CDR3 length: 15 amino acids. The CDR3 DNA follows: TGTGCCGGCCGGAGGGGAGGGGGTGGCGGTGATGGCTACACCTTC. Translating it yields CAGRRGGGGGDGYTF.

This clone has just one count. The DNA of the CDR3 is TGTGCCAGCAGCCTAGGGGGACAGGCCCCTCAAGAGACCCAGTACTTC. Protein sequence: CASSLGGQAPQETQYF. The rearrangement joins TRBV7-2 to TRBJ2-5; TRBD1 agrees at 8 bases. Germline CDR1 SGHTA, CDR2 FQGNSA. The CDR3 extends over 16 amino acids. J was trimmed by 2 bases and V by 5 bases; bases with no gene match: 10.

This chain joins TRBV19 and TRBJ2-1, with TRBD2 matching 7 bases. The CDR3 has 14 amino acids. CDR1 and CDR2 from the germline V gene are LNHDA and SQIVND (reference sequence). V was pared by 1 base and J by 6 bases, with 3 bases of the junction left unmatched. The CDR3 region is CASSIGGGFNEQFF. The CDR3 region has the DNA TGTGCCAGTAGTATAGGGGGGGGTTTCAATGAGCAGTTCTTC.

This chain links TRBV19 with TRBJ2-1, with D perhaps matching TRBD1 (6 bases). The CDR3 loop spans 14 amino acids. Germline loops: CDR1 LNHDA, CDR2 SQIVND (reference sequence). The V gene lost 2 bases and the J gene lost 10 bases, with 15 bases spanning the gap. The DNA for the CDR3 is TGTGCCAGTAGTATAAACAGGGCCTCGGACGAGCAGTTCTTC. Protein product: CASSINRASDEQFF.